The entry that follows covers one TCR beta chain sequence. Its antigen is as yet unknown. The data were obtained in a study of OX40 agonist ivuxolimab in advanced cancers. Across the study: Approximately 41% of patients had received prior checkpoint inhibitor therapy. Regarding the study as a whole: Patients who responded partially at 0.1-3.0 mg/kg showed clonal expansion ranking among the lowest. Average numbers of expanded clones were greater in CD8+ T cells than in CD4+.

Assay: immunoSEQ multiplex PCR; the TCRdb copy retains only in-frame clones and omits some. There are 30,000 to 35,000 clones in the sample; approximately 79% occur only once, and about 14% lies in the top ten. The sequence came from an adult with an advanced solid tumor such as melanoma, head and neck, liver or kidney cancer. The sample was CD4+ or CD8+ T cells sorted from blood, taken in a trial of the OX40 agonist ivuxolimab.

Here the CDR3 reads CAWSWGGPSTDTQYF. CDR3 DNA: TGTGCCTGGTCTTGGGGGGGGCCAAGCACAGATACGCAGTATTTT. The rearrangement joins TRBV30 to TRBJ2-3, with TRBD2 as a possible D gene (7 bases). The CDR3 has 15 amino acids. Trimming removed 5 bases from V and 0 bases from J, with 15 bases in between. Germline values: CDR1 GTSNPN, CDR2 SVGIG (reference sequence). The whole variable domain, filled in from reference TRBV30 and TRBJ2-3, reads SQTIHQWPATLVQPVGSPLSLECTVEGTSNPNLYWYRQAAGRGLQLLFYSVGIGQISSEVPQNLSASRPQDRQFILSSKKLLLSDSGFYLCAWSWGGPSTDTQYFGPGTRLTVL.